This T cell receptor (beta chain) was documented in a study of shared clonotypes between healthy human individuals. Trimming shortened V by 2 bases and J by 4 bases, and 14 bases separated the two germline ends. This CDR3 has 15 residues. Germline CDR1 is ENHRY and CDR2 is SYGVKD. Some clones are missing from TCRdb's copy, which holds only in-frame ones; the method was immunoSEQ multiplex PCR. Found here are roughly 1,100,000 clones, under 80% of them singletons; the top ten hold around 1.4%. This clonotype was obtained from a young man in good health. Sequenced: memory CD4+ T cells sorted from blood. The subset: CD45RA-negative fraction. The J gene is TRBJ2-5, the V gene TRBV10-3; no clear D gene. As DNA, the CDR3 is TGTGCCATCAGTGAGGGTCAGGTCGAGAGAGAGACCCAGTACTTC. Its translation is CAISEGQVERETQYF.